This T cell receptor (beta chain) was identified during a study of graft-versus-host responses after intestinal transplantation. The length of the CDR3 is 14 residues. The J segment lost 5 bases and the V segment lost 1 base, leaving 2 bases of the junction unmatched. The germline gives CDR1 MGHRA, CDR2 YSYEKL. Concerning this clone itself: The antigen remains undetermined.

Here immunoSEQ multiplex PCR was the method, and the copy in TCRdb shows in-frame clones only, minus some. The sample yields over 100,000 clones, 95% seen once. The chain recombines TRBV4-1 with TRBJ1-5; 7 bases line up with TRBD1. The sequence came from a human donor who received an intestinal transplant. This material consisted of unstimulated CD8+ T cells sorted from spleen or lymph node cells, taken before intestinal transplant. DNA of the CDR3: TGCGCCAGCAGCCAAGCCAGGGGGGATCAGCCCCAGCATTTT. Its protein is CASSQARGDQPQHF.